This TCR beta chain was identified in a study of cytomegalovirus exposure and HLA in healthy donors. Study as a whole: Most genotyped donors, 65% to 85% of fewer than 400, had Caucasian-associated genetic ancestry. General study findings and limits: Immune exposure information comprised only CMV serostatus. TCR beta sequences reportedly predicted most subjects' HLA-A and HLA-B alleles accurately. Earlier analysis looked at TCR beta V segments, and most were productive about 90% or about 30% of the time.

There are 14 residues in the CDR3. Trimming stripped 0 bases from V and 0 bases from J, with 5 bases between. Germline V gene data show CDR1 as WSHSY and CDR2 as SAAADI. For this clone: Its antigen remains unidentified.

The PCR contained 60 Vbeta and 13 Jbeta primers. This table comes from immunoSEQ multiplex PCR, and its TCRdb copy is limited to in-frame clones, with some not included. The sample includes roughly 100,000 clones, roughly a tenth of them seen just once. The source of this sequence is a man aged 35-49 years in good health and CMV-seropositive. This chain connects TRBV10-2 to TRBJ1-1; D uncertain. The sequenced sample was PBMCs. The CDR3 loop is CASSESQLNTEAFF. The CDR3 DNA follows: TGCGCCAGCAGTGAGTCTCAGTTGAACACTGAAGCTTTCTTT.